Listed below are T cell receptor beta chains from one sample, sequenced in a study of cytomegalovirus exposure and HLA in healthy donors. The table came from immunoSEQ multiplex PCR; TCRdb's copy has only in-frame clones and leaves some out. The sample lists 150,000 to 200,000 clones, around 69% seen once, with over 1.1% in the top ten. Sequenced sample: PBMCs. The receptors derive from a man in his sixties in good health and CMV-seronegative. The CDR3 runs from the conserved cysteine through the conserved F or W. The order of the fields is V gene, J gene, clone size, D gene, CDR3 protein, CDR3 DNA. A D gene is named only where the DNA matches it firmly. Expanded clones are given a class, and other clones once, few, many or no size at all.

V: TRBV5-1; J: TRBJ2-1; size: .; D: TRBD2; CDR3: CASSLARTSVSEQFF; DNA: TGCGCCAGCAGCTTGGCACGGACTAGCGTAAGTGAGCAGTTCTTC
V: TRBV14; J: TRBJ2-6; size: .; D: .; CDR3: CASSQATGANVLTF; DNA: TGTGCCAGCAGCCAAGCAACTGGGGCCAACGTCCTGACTTTC
V: TRBV5-1; J: TRBJ2-2; size: .; D: .; CDR3: CASSLGDVTGELFF; DNA: TGCGCCAGCAGCTTAGGGGATGTCACCGGGGAGCTGTTTTTT
V: TRBV19; J: TRBJ2-5; size: .; D: .; CDR3: CASSLGIQETQYF; DNA: TGTGCCAGTAGTCTCGGTATTCAAGAGACCCAGTACTTC
V: TRBV4-2; J: TRBJ2-3; size: .; D: TRBD2; CDR3: CASSLGLAGGPFRPDTQYF; DNA: TGTGCCAGCAGCCTCGGACTAGCGGGGGGGCCATTTCGCCCAGATACGCAGTATTTT
V: TRBV4-1; J: TRBJ1-6; size: few; D: .; CDR3: CASSQESIGGHNSPLHF; DNA: TGCGCCAGCAGCCAAGAATCAATAGGGGGACATAATTCACCCCTCCACTTT
V: TRBV27; J: TRBJ2-2; size: .; D: .; CDR3: CASRTDLNTGELFF; DNA: TGTGCCAGCAGGACTGACCTTAACACCGGGGAGCTGTTTTTT
V: TRBV7-9; J: TRBJ2-1; size: few; D: .; CDR3: CASSLIINEQFF; DNA: TGTGCCAGCAGCTTAATAATCAATGAGCAGTTCTTC
V: TRBV10-2; J: TRBJ2-7; size: .; D: TRBD2; CDR3: CASSGTSGRNYEQYF; DNA: TGCGCCAGCAGTGGGACTAGCGGGAGAAACTACGAGCAGTACTTC
V: TRBV6-1; J: TRBJ1-5; size: .; D: .; CDR3: CASTHGGSNQPQHF; DNA: TGTGCCAGCACCCACGGGGGTTCCAATCAGCCCCAGCATTTT
V: TRBV27; J: TRBJ2-7; size: .; D: .; CDR3: CASSSGAYEQYF; DNA: TGTGCCAGCTCTTCTGGGGCGTACGAGCAGTACTTC
V: TRBV6-6; J: TRBJ1-2; size: few; D: .; CDR3: CASSYRGGGYTF; DNA: TGTGCCAGCAGTTACCGGGGGGGTGGCTACACCTTC
V: TRBV27; J: TRBJ2-7; size: .; D: TRBD2; CDR3: CASSPWIAGAPYEQYF; DNA: TGTGCCAGCAGTCCCTGGATAGCGGGGGCCCCCTACGAGCAGTACTTC
V: TRBV28; J: TRBJ1-1; size: once; D: .; CDR3: CASIRQSYTEAFF; DNA: TGTGCCAGCATCCGACAGTCCTACACTGAAGCTTTCTTT
V: TRBV19; J: TRBJ1-5; size: .; D: TRBD1; CDR3: CASSSARGYNQPQHF; DNA: TGTGCCAGTAGTTCTGCCAGGGGGTACAATCAGCCCCAGCATTTT
V: TRBV19; J: TRBJ2-3; size: .; D: TRBD2; CDR3: CASSIPGAGGTQYF; DNA: TGTGCCAGTAGTATCCCCGGGGCGGGAGGTACGCAGTATTTT
V: TRBV19; J: TRBJ1-1; size: .; D: TRBD1; CDR3: CASSPRTGWNTEAFF; DNA: TGTGCCAGTAGTCCCCGGACAGGCTGGAACACTGAAGCTTTCTTT
V: TRBV7-2; J: TRBJ2-3; size: .; D: TRBD2; CDR3: CASSLSGTADTQYF; DNA: TGTGCCAGCAGCTTAAGCGGGACGGCAGATACGCAGTATTTT
V: TRBV7-8; J: TRBJ1-3; size: .; D: .; CDR3: CASSLGQDPGGNTIYF; DNA: TGTGCCAGCAGCTTAGGACAGGACCCCGGGGGAAACACCATATATTTT
V: TRBV7-9; J: TRBJ1-1; size: once; D: TRBD1; CDR3: CASSHRTGRGTEAFF; DNA: TGTGCCAGCAGCCACCGGACAGGGCGGGGAACTGAAGCTTTCTTT
V: TRBV21-1; J: TRBJ1-3; size: .; D: .; CDR3: CASSKRRTGRGNTIYF; DNA: TGTGCCAGCAGCAAAAGGAGGACAGGGAGAGGAAACACCATATATTTT
V: TRBV28; J: TRBJ1-5; size: few; D: TRBD1; CDR3: CASIKMDRLNQPQHF; DNA: TGTGCCAGCATCAAAATGGACAGGCTAAATCAGCCCCAGCATTTT
V: TRBV29-1; J: TRBJ1-2; size: .; D: TRBD1; CDR3: CSVEMDRGYGYTF; DNA: TGCAGCGTTGAAATGGACAGGGGTTATGGCTACACCTTC
V: TRBV19; J: TRBJ2-5; size: .; D: .; CDR3: CALKENQYF; DNA: TGTGCCCTAAAGGAGAACCAGTACTTC
V: TRBV4-1; J: TRBJ2-3; size: .; D: TRBD2; CDR3: CATSDFTSGTDTQYF; DNA: TGCGCCACTTCGGACTTCACTAGCGGGACAGATACGCAGTATTTT
V: TRBV5-1; J: TRBJ2-3; size: .; D: TRBD2; CDR3: CASSAEGRGGHTDTQYF; DNA: TGCGCCAGCAGCGCCGAAGGGCGGGGGGGCCATACAGATACGCAGTATTTT
V: TRBV9; J: TRBJ2-7; size: .; D: .; CDR3: CASSSGGTAIGKEQYF; DNA: TGTGCCAGCAGCTCAGGGGGGACGGCTATAGGGAAAGAGCAGTACTTC
V: TRBV27; J: TRBJ2-7; size: .; D: .; CDR3: CASSLYIGVTPPSF; DNA: TGTGCCAGCAGTTTATATATCGGGGTAACGCCACCAAGCTTC
V: TRBV28; J: TRBJ1-5; size: .; D: TRBD1; CDR3: CASSSVGQGYNQPQHF; DNA: TGTGCCAGCAGTTCTGTCGGACAGGGTTACAATCAGCCCCAGCATTTT
V: TRBV18; J: TRBJ2-5; size: .; D: TRBD2; CDR3: CASSPRTSQETQYF; DNA: TGTGCCAGCTCACCGCGGACTAGCCAAGAGACCCAGTACTTC
V: TRBV27; J: TRBJ2-7; size: .; D: TRBD1; CDR3: CASSTRQGPYEQYF; DNA: TGTGCCAGCAGTACCCGACAGGGTCCCTACGAGCAGTACTTC
V: TRBV4-1; J: TRBJ2-7; size: .; D: TRBD2; CDR3: CASSQQSASGPYEQYF; DNA: TGCGCCAGCAGCCAACAGTCGGCTAGCGGACCATACGAGCAGTACTTC
V: TRBV7-2; J: TRBJ2-2; size: .; D: TRBD2; CDR3: CASSRSGGANTGELFF; DNA: TGTGCCAGCAGCCGAAGCGGGGGGGCGAACACCGGGGAGCTGTTTTTT
V: TRBV5-1; J: TRBJ2-5; size: .; D: .; CDR3: CASTRWGEQETQYF; DNA: TGCGCCAGCACCCGGTGGGGGGAACAAGAGACCCAGTACTTC
V: TRBV6-5; J: TRBJ1-1; size: .; D: .; CDR3: CASHSQGKTEAFF; DNA: TGTGCCAGCCATTCGCAGGGGAAGACTGAAGCTTTCTTT
V: TRBV5-1; J: TRBJ1-5; size: .; D: .; CDR3: CASSLGGGSNQPQHF; DNA: TGCGCCAGCAGCTTGGGGGGAGGAAGCAATCAGCCCCAGCATTTT
V: TRBV4-1; J: TRBJ2-3; size: .; D: TRBD2; CDR3: CASSHLSGGADTQYF; DNA: TGCGCCAGCAGCCATTTAAGCGGGGGGGCCGATACGCAGTATTTT
V: TRBV28; J: TRBJ2-7; size: .; D: TRBD2; CDR3: CASSFSSGGLEQYF; DNA: TGTGCCAGCAGTTTCTCGAGCGGGGGCTTAGAACAGTACTTC
V: TRBV30; J: TRBJ2-7; size: .; D: TRBD2; CDR3: CASSTSGYEQYF; DNA: TGTGCCTCCTCCACTAGCGGGTACGAGCAGTACTTC
V: TRBV30; J: TRBJ1-4; size: .; D: TRBD1; CDR3: CATRTGAGGEKLFF; DNA: TGTGCAACGAGAACAGGGGCCGGGGGTGAAAAACTGTTTTTT
V: TRBV7-9; J: TRBJ1-1; size: .; D: .; CDR3: CASSLGQMESVAFF; DNA: TGTGCCAGCAGCTTAGGACAGATGGAGTCTGTTGCTTTCTTT
V: TRBV28; J: TRBJ2-7; size: .; D: TRBD1; CDR3: CATTQPGQGVNEQYF; DNA: TGTGCCACCACTCAGCCGGGACAGGGTGTCAACGAGCAGTACTTC
V: TRBV7-3; J: TRBJ1-2; size: .; D: .; CDR3: CASSLNGGFYGYTF; DNA: TGTGCCAGCAGCTTAAACGGGGGATTCTATGGCTACACCTTC
V: TRBV4-1; J: TRBJ2-3; size: .; D: TRBD2; CDR3: CASSLTSGGRADTQYF; DNA: TGCGCCAGCAGTCTTACTAGCGGGGGAAGGGCAGATACGCAGTATTTT
V: TRBV30; J: TRBJ1-2; size: .; D: TRBD1; CDR3: CAWSVQPTGSGYTF; DNA: TGTGCCTGGAGTGTACAACCGACAGGGTCCGGCTACACCTTC
V: TRBV28; J: TRBJ2-7; size: .; D: .; CDR3: CASSFVPQSHEQYF; DNA: TGTGCCAGCAGTTTTGTTCCGCAGTCCCACGAGCAGTACTTC
V: TRBV28; J: TRBJ1-1; size: once; D: .; CDR3: CASSYPWGHPKENTEAFF; DNA: TGTGCCAGCAGTTACCCTTGGGGACACCCTAAAGAGAACACTGAAGCTTTCTTT
V: TRBV7-3; J: TRBJ2-2; size: .; D: .; CDR3: CASSLGLATGELFF; DNA: TGTGCCAGCAGCTTAGGACTGGCAACCGGGGAGCTGTTTTTT
V: TRBV5-4; J: TRBJ2-7; size: .; D: .; CDR3: CASSLKGGDEQYF; DNA: TGTGCCAGCAGCTTGAAAGGGGGGGACGAGCAGTACTTC
V: TRBV7-2; J: TRBJ2-3; size: .; D: .; CDR3: CASRAPTPYTDTQYF; DNA: TGTGCCAGCAGGGCCCCAACCCCTTACACAGATACGCAGTATTTT
V: TRBV28; J: TRBJ1-2; size: .; D: .; CDR3: CASSWGQNYGYTF; DNA: TGTGCCAGCAGTTGGGGACAAAACTATGGCTACACCTTC
V: TRBV5-4; J: TRBJ2-4; size: few; D: TRBD1; CDR3: CASSSKKTGEDIQYF; DNA: TGTGCCAGCAGCTCCAAAAAGACAGGGGAGGACATTCAGTACTTC
V: TRBV5-4; J: TRBJ2-3; size: .; D: TRBD2; CDR3: CASSRSGGVGDTQYF; DNA: TGTGCCAGCAGCCGTAGCGGGGGGGTAGGAGATACGCAGTATTTT
V: TRBV6-1; J: TRBJ2-2; size: .; D: .; CDR3: CASSGLSTGELFF; DNA: TGTGCCAGCAGTGGGCTTTCCACCGGGGAGCTGTTTTTT
V: TRBV5-4; J: TRBJ2-2; size: once; D: .; CDR3: CASTFRVNTGELFF; DNA: TGTGCCAGCACCTTCCGGGTCAACACCGGGGAGCTGTTTTTT
V: TRBV19; J: TRBJ1-2; size: few; D: .; CDR3: CASETQDGQRYGYTF; DNA: TGTGCCAGTGAAACTCAAGACGGACAGCGCTATGGCTACACCTTC
V: TRBV27; J: TRBJ2-7; size: .; D: TRBD2; CDR3: CASSLSVSSGRAYEQYF; DNA: TGTGCCAGCAGTTTATCTGTTTCTAGCGGGAGGGCCTACGAGCAGTACTTC
V: TRBV2; J: TRBJ2-3; size: .; D: TRBD1; CDR3: CASIPSDRDGVDTQYF; DNA: TGTGCCAGCATCCCTTCCGACAGGGATGGTGTGGATACGCAGTATTTT
V: TRBV4-1; J: TRBJ1-2; size: .; D: TRBD1; CDR3: CASSNVRSQGALVSGYTF; DNA: TGCGCCAGCAGCAACGTAAGGTCACAGGGGGCGCTGGTATCTGGCTACACCTTC